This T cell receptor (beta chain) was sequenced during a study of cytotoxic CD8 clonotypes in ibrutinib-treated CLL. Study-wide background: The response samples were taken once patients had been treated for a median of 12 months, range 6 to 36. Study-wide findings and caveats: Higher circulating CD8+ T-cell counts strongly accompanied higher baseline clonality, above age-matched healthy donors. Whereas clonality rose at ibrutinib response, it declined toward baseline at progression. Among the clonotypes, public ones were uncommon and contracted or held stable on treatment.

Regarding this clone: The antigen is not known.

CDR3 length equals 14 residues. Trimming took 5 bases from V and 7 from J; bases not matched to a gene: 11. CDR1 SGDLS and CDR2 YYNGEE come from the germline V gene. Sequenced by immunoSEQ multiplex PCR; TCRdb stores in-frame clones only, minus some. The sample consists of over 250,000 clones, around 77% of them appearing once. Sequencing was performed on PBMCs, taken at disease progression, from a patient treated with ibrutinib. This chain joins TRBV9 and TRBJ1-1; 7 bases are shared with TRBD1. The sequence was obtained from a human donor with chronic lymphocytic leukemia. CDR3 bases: TGTGCCAGCAGTCCTTTCCGGGACAGCGATGAAGCTTTCTTT. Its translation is CASSPFRDSDEAFF.